This is a list of T cell receptor beta chains from one sample in a study of blood T cell repertoires in COVID-19. The table came from immunoSEQ multiplex PCR; TCRdb's copy has only in-frame clones and leaves some out. The table has approximately 260,000 clones, approximately 85% seen once. What was sequenced was PBMCs or T cells enriched from blood (not recorded which). Every receptor here comes from a woman between 50 and 59 years old who had been exposed to COVID-19. Each CDR3 is given with its conserved first and last residue. A D gene is named only where the DNA matches it firmly. Size values are once, few and many counts, or a class for expanded clones, and some rows have none.

d_gene | j_gene | abundance | v_gene | CDR3nt | CDR3aa
. | TRBJ1-1 | . | TRBV12-3/TRBV12-4 | TGTGCCAGCACCTGGGGACAGAACACTGAAGCTTTCTTT | CASTWGQNTEAFF
TRBD1 | TRBJ1-1 | . | TRBV6-5 | TGTGCCAGCAGTTCGGGGACAGGGGGGACTGAAGCTTTCTTT | CASSSGTGGTEAFF
. | TRBJ1-1 | . | TRBV9 | TGTGCCAGCAGCGTAACGGGGGGAACTGAAGCTTTCTTT | CASSVTGGTEAFF
. | TRBJ1-1 | . | TRBV7-3 | TGTGCCAGCAGCTTAAACAGGGCGGATCCTGAAGCTTTCTTT | CASSLNRADPEAFF
TRBD1 | TRBJ1-4 | . | TRBV7-9 | TGTGCCAGCCGGGGACAGGGGAGTGAAAAACTGTTTTTT | CASRGQGSEKLFF
TRBD1 | TRBJ2-3 | . | TRBV10-2 | TGCGCCAGCAGTGAGCCGGGACAGGGAGCAGATACGCAGTATTTT | CASSEPGQGADTQYF
TRBD1 | TRBJ2-4 | once | TRBV11-2 | TGTGCCAGCAGCTTAGTTCGGGACAGCAAAAACATTCAGTACTTC | CASSLVRDSKNIQYF
. | TRBJ1-1 | . | TRBV6-5 | TGTGCCAGCAGTTTGAATGGGCCGAACACTGAAGCTTTCTTT | CASSLNGPNTEAFF
TRBD2 | TRBJ2-3 | . | TRBV5-4 | TGTGCCAGCAGCTTGGGTTCTAGCGGGCCGGATACGCAGTATTTT | CASSLGSSGPDTQYF
. | TRBJ1-4 | . | TRBV7-8 | TGTGCCAGCAGCCTGGGCCAGGGGTTCGATGAAAAACTGTTTTTT | CASSLGQGFDEKLFF
. | TRBJ2-3 | . | TRBV14 | TGTGCCAGCAGCCAGCGGGGGCACACAGATACGCAGTATTTT | CASSQRGHTDTQYF
TRBD1 | TRBJ2-7 | . | TRBV6-5 | TGTGCCAGCAGGAAGACAGGGGACGAGCAGTACTTC | CASRKTGDEQYF
. | TRBJ1-1 | . | TRBV6-5 | TGTGCCAGCAGTTACTCGAGTATCTCTGGCACTGAAGCTTTCTTT | CASSYSSISGTEAFF
. | TRBJ2-1 | . | TRBV13 | TGTGCCAGCAGCTTAGGGACAGAAACTATTGAGCAGTTCTTC | CASSLGTETIEQFF
TRBD1 | TRBJ1-3 | few | TRBV4-1 | TGCGCCAGCAGCCAAGGACAGGGATCGTTCTCTGGAAACACCATATATTTT | CASSQGQGSFSGNTIYF
TRBD1 | TRBJ1-2 | . | TRBV4-3 | TGCGCCAGCAGCCAAGATCGGGAAGGGGGCCACTATGGCTACACCTTC | CASSQDREGGHYGYTF
. | TRBJ1-5 | many | TRBV6-6 | TGTGCCAGCACTTCAGCGGGGGGTAGTAGTAATCAGCCCCAGCATTTT | CASTSAGGSSNQPQHF
. | TRBJ2-5 | once | TRBV4-1 | TGCGCCAGCAGCCAACTATCGGGAGAGACCCAGTACTTC | CASSQLSGETQYF
TRBD2 | TRBJ2-3 | . | TRBV7-2 | TGTGCCAGCAGCTCCAGACTAGCGGGGAACACAGATACGCAGTATTTT | CASSSRLAGNTDTQYF
TRBD1 | TRBJ1-1 | once | TRBV28 | TGTGCCAGCAGTTTAATTGGGACAGGGGTATCTGAAGCTTTCTTT | CASSLIGTGVSEAFF
. | TRBJ1-1 | . | TRBV10-3 | TGTGCCATCAGTTCTTCCGGGAGGGTGAACACTGAAGCTTTCTTT | CAISSSGRVNTEAFF
TRBD1 | TRBJ1-6 | . | TRBV7-2 | TGTGCCTGCGAGGTCCGAACAGGGGTTTATAATTCACCCCTCCACTTT | CACEVRTGVYNSPLHF
. | TRBJ1-2 | . | TRBV27 | TGTGCCAGCAGTTTAGGTGCAGGGGCCCCTGGGGGCTACACCTTC | CASSLGAGAPGGYTF
TRBD2 | TRBJ2-7 | . | TRBV2 | TGTGCCAGCAGTGAACCGGGGGGTCCCTACGAGCAGTACTTC | CASSEPGGPYEQYF
. | TRBJ2-1 | . | TRBV11-2 | TGTGCCAGCAGCTCCCGCCCCGACGGGGGATACAATGAGCAGTTCTTC | CASSSRPDGGYNEQFF
TRBD1 | TRBJ1-2 | once | TRBV19 | TGTGCCAGTCGCCCTCCGGGACAGGGCTATGGCTACACCTTC | CASRPPGQGYGYTF
TRBD2 | TRBJ2-3 | . | TRBV19 | TGTGCCAGTAGTATGGGTAGCGGGGGGTCAGATACGCAGTATTTT | CASSMGSGGSDTQYF
. | TRBJ1-2 | . | TRBV10-3 | TGTGCCATCAAAGGGGGGGCGGACTATGGCTACACCTTC | CAIKGGADYGYTF
. | TRBJ1-4 | . | TRBV19 | TGTGCCAGTAGTATAGCTTTCGCGAGTAATGAAAAACTGTTTTTT | CASSIAFASNEKLFF
TRBD2 | TRBJ2-7 | . | TRBV10-1 | TGCGCCAGCAGTGATTGGCAGCCGGGAGGGACCCATCAGCAGTACTTC | CASSDWQPGGTHQQYF
. | TRBJ2-7 | . | TRBV25-1 | TGTGCCAGCAGTGAGAACGGGAGAGGGTACGAGCAGTACTTC | CASSENGRGYEQYF
. | TRBJ2-2 | . | TRBV9 | TGTGCCAGCAGTCCCAAAGGAGGGGCCCGGGAGCTGTTTTTT | CASSPKGGARELFF
TRBD1 | TRBJ2-7 | . | TRBV6-5 | TGTGCCAGCACCCGGGACAGGGGGACCTACGAGCAGTACTTC | CASTRDRGTYEQYF